This T cell receptor (beta chain) is drawn from a study of T cell responses to AZD1222 COVID-19 vaccine. Study outcomes and limitations: Females outnumbered males among donors, who were mostly white British; clonal diversity was possibly underestimated. Repertoires were collected only later (after the peak T cell response had occurred). Reports indicate that nearly half of spike-specific TCRs are directed at unmutated variant regions.

V lost 4 bases and J lost 0, with 31 bases in between. Looked up from germline, CDR1 is LGHNT and CDR2 is FRNRAP. This CDR3 has 22 amino acids. Comment on this clone: Its antigen is as yet unknown.

Clones were read by immunoSEQ multiplex PCR, and TCRdb kept only the in-frame ones, dropping some. This table holds 90,000 to 120,000 clones, around 90% found once. V usage is TRBV12-5 and J usage is TRBJ1-3; a weak D match, TRBD1 (6 bases). The origin of this receptor is an adult in good health. The specimen comprised peripheral blood, sampled on day 0 of AZD1222 vaccination. The CDR3 DNA reads TGTGCTAGTGGTTCATTTCGGGCAAGCGGGGGGCTTACAAATTACTCTGGAAACACCATATATTTT. Translation: CASGSFRASGGLTNYSGNTIYF.